The 10 T cell receptor beta chains below were found in one sample sequenced in a study of OX40 agonist ivuxolimab in advanced cancers. Clones were sequenced by immunoSEQ multiplex PCR, and TCRdb holds only the in-frame ones, with some missing. This table has over 150,000 clones, 94% appearing once. The sample was CD4+ or CD8+ T cells sorted from blood, taken in a trial of the OX40 agonist ivuxolimab. The receptors come from an adult with an advanced solid tumor such as melanoma, head and neck, liver or kidney cancer.

The chain uses TRBV4-3 and TRBJ1-1; maybe TRBD1 (6 bases). The CDR3 sequence is 18 residues long. Germline CDR1 and CDR2: LGHNA and YSLEER. V was cut by 0 bases and J by 0 bases, with 17 bases left in between. The CDR3 nucleotides are TGCGCCAGCAGCCAAGATGGGGGGCCCGCCGGTTTGAACACTGAAGCTTTCTTT. It specifies CASSQDGGPAGLNTEAFF.

The chain recombines TRBV18 with TRBJ1-1; D is undetermined. The CDR3 covers 11 residues. Trimming stripped 3 bases from V and 6 bases from J, with 5 bases between. The germline V gene encodes CDR1 KGHSH and CDR2 LQKENI. The CDR3, as DNA: TGTGCCAGCTCACCCGGGGCTGAAGCTTTCTTT. It encodes CASSPGAEAFF. The full variable domain, completed using reference TRBV18 and TRBJ1-1, is NAGVMQNPRHLVRRRGQEARLRCSPMKGHSHVYWYRQLPEEGLKFMVYLQKENIIDESGMPKERFSAEFPKEGPSILRIQQVVRGDSAAYFCASSPGAEAFFGQGTRLTVV.

The V gene is TRBV7-2, the J gene TRBJ1-2; possibly TRBD1 for D (5 bases). Germline V gene sequence: CDR1 SGHTA, CDR2 FQGNSA. The V end was cut by 4 bases, the J end by 1 base, with 10 bases between. The CDR3 runs 14 residues. The CDR3 nucleotides are TGTGCCAGCAGCTCGATACAGGTTAACTATGGCTACACCTTC. Its protein product is CASSSIQVNYGYTF. The full variable domain, in which reference TRBV7-2 and TRBJ1-2 provide the parts outside the CDR3, is GAGVSQSPSNKVTEKGKDVELRCDPISGHTALYWYRQSLGQGLEFLIYFQGNSAPDKSGLPSDRFSAERTGGSVSTLTIQRTQQEDSAVYLCASSSIQVNYGYTFGSGTRLTVV.

The V call is TRBV9, the J call TRBJ1-2; D unresolved. V was clipped by 3 bases and J by 4 bases, with 7 bases between them. Germline V CDR1 and CDR2: SGDLS, YYNGEE. The CDR3 sequence is 12 residues long. As DNA, the CDR3 is TGTGCCAGCAGCGCGCAGGCCTATGGCTACACCTTC. As protein: CASSAQAYGYTF. Supplemented by reference TRBV9 and TRBJ1-2, the full variable domain reads DSGVTQTPKHLITATGQRVTLRCSPRSGDLSVYWYQQSLDQGLQFLIQYYNGEERAKGNILERFSAQQFPDLHSELNLSSLELGDSALYFCASSAQAYGYTFGSGTRLTVV.

The rearrangement joins TRBV5-1 to TRBJ2-3; 8 bases are shared with TRBD2. J lost 1 base, V lost 5 bases, and 6 bases had no gene match. This CDR3 comprises 15 residues. Per the germline V gene, CDR1 is SGHRS and CDR2 is YFSETQ. In DNA form, the CDR3 reads TGCGCCAGCAGTTTCGGGGGGGCCGGCACAGATACGCAGTATTTT. Its protein is CASSFGGAGTDTQYF.

The chain employs TRBV2 and TRBJ1-1; D ambiguous. Germline loops: CDR1 SNHLY, CDR2 FYNNEI. Trimming removed 3 bases from V and 4 bases from J, with 12 bases in between. The CDR3 contains 14 residues. CDR3 nucleotides: TGTGCCAGCAGTGATAAGTCAAGAGGCACTGAAGCTTTCTTT. The encoded protein is CASSDKSRGTEAFF.

The V gene is TRBV4-2, the J gene TRBJ2-1, with unresolved D. Per the germline V gene, CDR1 is LGHNA and CDR2 is YNFKEQ. The CDR3 is made up of 16 amino acids. With 0 bases removed from V and 0 bases from J, the gap between germline ends came to 9 bases. CDR3 in DNA: TGTGCCAGCAGCCAAGAGACGGCTAGCTCCTACAATGAGCAGTTCTTC. Its translation is CASSQETASSYNEQFF.

Regarding this clone: The germline gene is not matched at one end of the junction; a read error may be the cause. This chain connects TRBV7-7 to TRBJ2-1, with 8 bases that match TRBD1. Germline lookup yields CDR1 SSHAT and CDR2 FNYEAQ (reference sequence). This CDR3 has 15 residues. The CDR3 spells CASSPTGGSYNEQFF. The CDR3 DNA reads TGTGCTAGCAGTCCAACAGGGGGCTCCTACAATGAGCAGTTCTTC.

This clone was counted once. V usage is TRBV11-2 and J usage is TRBJ2-3; weak D call: TRBD2 (5 bases). Trimming cost V 2 bases and J 1 base, with 13 bases left between them. The V gene's germline CDR1 is SGHAT and CDR2 FQNNGV. CDR3 length: 16 amino acids. The CDR3 sequence: CASSLLGGSGTDTQYF. In DNA, the CDR3 is TGTGCCAGCAGCTTACTTGGCGGGTCGGGCACAGATACGCAGTATTTT.

Turning to this clone: Other DNA sequences in the same sample also yield this CDR3. The chain joins TRBV6-5 to TRBJ1-5; possible D gene TRBD1, 5 bases. Trimming took off 3 bases at V and 4 bases at J, with 10 bases between the two ends. Germline V lookup: CDR1 MNHEY, CDR2 SVGAGI. CDR3 size: 14 residues. The CDR3 DNA reads TGTGCCAGCAGTTATGCCCGGGGGAATCAGCCCCAGCATTTT. It specifies CASSYARGNQPQHF.